Listed below are T cell receptor beta chains from one sample, sequenced in a study of blood T cells in healthy people across ages. Each CDR3 protein gets one entry after TCRdb re-called the 5' RACE reads with MiXCR. Of 1 million or so distinct CDR3 sequences in the sample, 35% to 50% were seen once. Specimen: blood. The receptors come from a woman aged 55-69 years in good health. Both conserved end residues are part of each CDR3. The D gene is left open where the match is weak. Clone size is stated in some rows and not others, as once, few, many or a class when expanded.

v_gene	j_gene	abundance	d_gene	CDR3aa	CDR3nt
TRBV11-1	TRBJ2-1	few	.	CASSLSGSQGNEQFF	TGTGCCAGCAGCTTATCCGGGAGTCAGGGCAATGAGCAGTTCTTC
TRBV3-1	TRBJ2-2	.	TRBD2	CASSRRSGRNTGELFF	TGTGCCAGCAGCCGAAGAAGCGGGAGGAACACCGGGGAGCTGTTTTTT
TRBV12-3/TRBV12-4	TRBJ2-7	.	.	CASSLGNRAYEQYF	TGTGCCAGCAGTTTAGGGAATAGGGCCTACGAGCAGTACTTC
TRBV5-1	TRBJ2-7	.	.	CASSIQTSYEQYF	TGCGCCAGCAGCATCCAGACTAGCTACGAGCAGTACTTC
TRBV20-1	TRBJ2-6	.	.	CNARVRDSGANVLTF	TGCAATGCTAGAGTACGGGACTCTGGGGCCAACGTCCTGACTTTC
TRBV10-3	TRBJ2-1	few	TRBD1	CAISEPDRGRTKDEQFF	TGTGCCATCAGTGAACCTGACAGGGGGCGAACTAAGGATGAGCAGTTCTTC
TRBV12-3/TRBV12-4	TRBJ2-2	.	TRBD2	CASTVPETSLTGELFF	TGTGCCAGCACTGTACCCGAGACTAGCCTCACCGGGGAGCTGTTTTTT
TRBV5-1	TRBJ2-7	.	.	CASSSFTGGYEQYF	TGCGCCAGCAGCTCTTTTACGGGTGGATACGAGCAGTACTTC
TRBV5-6	TRBJ2-5	many	.	CASSLTFGQETQYF	TGTGCCAGCAGCTTGACCTTTGGGCAAGAGACCCAGTACTTC
TRBV15	TRBJ2-1	.	.	CATSREGVDEQFF	TGTGCCACCAGCAGAGAGGGGGTCGATGAGCAGTTCTTC
TRBV6-2/TRBV6-3	TRBJ1-1	.	TRBD1	CASNQGAGAFF	TGTGCCAGCAATCAGGGGGCAGGTGCTTTCTTT
TRBV3-1	TRBJ2-7	many	.	CASSQGPYEQYF	TGTGCCAGCAGCCAAGGGCCCTACGAGCAGTACTTC
TRBV29-1	TRBJ2-7	.	TRBD1	CSVSTGGTSYEQYF	TGCAGCGTTTCAACAGGGGGGACCTCCTACGAGCAGTACTTC
TRBV7-9	TRBJ2-5	.	TRBD2	CASGLAGEETQYF	TGTGCCAGCGGACTAGCGGGTGAAGAGACCCAGTACTTC
TRBV3-1	TRBJ2-1	few	.	CASRGREDEQFF	TGTGCCAGCAGGGGCAGGGAGGATGAGCAGTTCTTC
TRBV28	TRBJ1-2	.	TRBD1	CASSLPGGMGGYTF	TGTGCCAGCAGTTTGCCAGGGGGCATGGGAGGCTACACCTTC
TRBV28	TRBJ2-7	.	TRBD1	CASRPGGSYEQYF	TGTGCCAGCCGCCCAGGGGGTTCCTACGAGCAGTACTTC
TRBV20-1	TRBJ2-3	.	.	CSASLWEDTQYF	TGCAGTGCCAGCCTTTGGGAAGATACGCAGTATTTT
TRBV6-1	TRBJ2-7	.	TRBD1	CASTDRGPFSSYEQYF	TGTGCCAGCACCGACAGGGGCCCTTTCTCCTCCTACGAGCAGTACTTC
TRBV12-3/TRBV12-4	TRBJ2-1	.	.	CASSFLEVGGPGTNEQFF	TGTGCCAGCAGTTTTCTAGAGGTGGGGGGCCCTGGCACCAATGAGCAGTTCTTC
TRBV29-1	TRBJ2-3	few	.	CSAYLGDTQYF	TGCAGCGCCTACTTGGGGGATACGCAGTATTTT
TRBV20-1	TRBJ2-1	.	.	CSALQENEQFF	TGCAGTGCTTTACAAGAAAATGAGCAGTTCTTC
TRBV20-1	TRBJ2-5	.	.	CSARARAGAATQYF	TGCAGTGCTAGAGCTCGGGCAGGGGCTGCGACCCAGTACTTC
TRBV15	TRBJ1-4	once	.	CATTSSGGGDEKLFF	TGTGCCACCACCTCCTCCGGGGGGGGAGATGAAAAACTGTTTTTT
TRBV20-1	TRBJ1-5	.	.	CSAIGGLGAYSNQPQHF	TGCAGTGCTATCGGGGGGCTAGGGGCGTATAGCAATCAGCCCCAGCATTTT
TRBV7-6	TRBJ2-5	.	.	CASSPFGGLGETQYF	TGTGCCAGCAGCCCATTCGGGGGTTTGGGAGAGACCCAGTACTTC
TRBV29-1	TRBJ2-5	.	TRBD1	CSAMDRARMETQYF	TGCAGCGCTATGGACAGGGCGCGCATGGAGACCCAGTACTTC
TRBV3-1	TRBJ1-3	.	.	CASSQVQPVSGLGNTIYF	TGTGCCAGCAGCCAAGTTCAACCCGTATCAGGGCTCGGAAACACCATATATTTT
TRBV6-5	TRBJ2-1	.	.	CASSQRTDEQFF	TGTGCCAGCAGTCAAAGGACCGATGAGCAGTTCTTC
TRBV28	TRBJ1-2	.	.	CASSLMSYGYTF	TGTGCCAGCAGTTTAATGTCCTATGGCTACACCTTC
TRBV5-1	TRBJ2-1	.	.	CASSLDRAINEQFF	TGCGCCAGCAGCTTGGATAGGGCTATCAATGAGCAGTTCTTC
TRBV29-1	TRBJ1-2	.	.	CSVVDGTPYGYTF	TGCAGCGTTGTAGACGGGACACCCTATGGCTACACCTTC
TRBV15	TRBJ2-5	.	.	CATGIAAREETQYF	TGTGCCACCGGTATCGCGGCGCGGGAAGAGACCCAGTACTTC
TRBV7-2	TRBJ2-5	.	.	CASSLGVVVNEQYF	TGTGCCAGCAGCTTAGGGGTGGTGGTGAATGAGCAGTACTTC
TRBV6-6	TRBJ2-1	.	TRBD1	CASRETGTGSNEQFF	TGTGCCAGCAGGGAAACCGGGACAGGGAGCAATGAGCAGTTCTTC
TRBV7-2	TRBJ1-2	.	TRBD1	CASSFDHTGANGYTF	TGTGCCAGCAGCTTCGATCATACAGGGGCCAATGGCTACACCTTC
TRBV6-6	TRBJ1-1	.	.	CASSYAQGLSNTEAFF	TGTGCCAGCAGTTACGCCCAGGGGTTGTCGAACACTGAAGCTTTCTTT
TRBV7-9	TRBJ2-3	.	.	CASSAQGGGPSLTDTQYF	TGTGCCAGCAGCGCGCAGGGGGGGGGACCAAGCCTCACAGATACGCAGTATTTT
TRBV28	TRBJ2-7	.	.	CASRGTSNPVYEQYF	TGTGCCAGCAGAGGGACTTCAAACCCTGTCTACGAGCAGTACTTC
TRBV27	TRBJ2-7	few	.	CASSRNIGEQYF	TGTGCCAGCAGCAGAAATATAGGCGAGCAGTACTTC
TRBV30	TRBJ1-2	.	TRBD1	CAWSGQGFYGYTF	TGTGCCTGGAGTGGACAGGGTTTCTATGGCTACACCTTC
TRBV2	TRBJ2-3	.	TRBD2	CASSDRRESSTDTQYF	TGTGCCAGCAGTGATAGGCGGGAGTCGAGCACAGATACGCAGTATTTT